The next 24 T cell receptor beta chains were all read from a single sample in a study of blood T cell repertoires in COVID-19 (dated by TCRdb to 2018 to 2020). Libraries were built with the immunoSEQ multiplex PCR assay. Entries here come from immuneACCESS through TCRdb and include only in-frame sequences with V and J called. Some clones fail to appear in such tables; in the studies checked, an unresolved V gene covers under half of the shortfall, and the cause of the remainder is unknown. This sample has 250,000 or so clones in its table, and roughly 90% of those were observed once. Of the sample, about 3% falls within the top ten clones. What was sequenced was PBMCs or T cells enriched from blood (not recorded which). These receptors all come from a man in his forties who had been exposed to COVID-19.

The chain recombines TRBV3-1 (or the pseudogene TRBV3-2) with TRBJ1-2; D is unresolved. V gave up 2 bases and J gave up 8 bases, with 9 bases separating them. Germline V gives CDR1 LGHDT, CDR2 YNNKEL (reference sequence). CDR3 length equals 12 residues. The CDR3 is CASSQFGGGYTF. The CDR3, as DNA: TGTGCCAGCAGCCAATTTGGAGGAGGCTACACCTTC.

The genes are TRBV6-5 and TRBJ1-2; D gene ambiguous. Trimming pared 7 bases from V and 4 bases from J, leaving 10 bases between. The CDR3 contains 12 residues. CDR1 is MNHEY, CDR2 SVGAGI, per germline. Written as DNA, the CDR3 is TGTGCCAGCACTCCGAGCATCTATGGCTACACCTTC. Its protein product is CASTPSIYGYTF.

In this sample, this clone turned up once. Here the CDR3 DNA reads TGTGCCAGCGTGGGCAGCCGAGATAATCCCTACGAGCAGTACTTC. Its protein product is CASVGSRDNPYEQYF. The V gene is TRBV2, the J gene TRBJ2-7; D is unclear. CDR3 size: 15 residues. The germline V gene encodes CDR1 SNHLY and CDR2 FYNNEI. V shed 8 bases and J shed 2 bases, with 19 bases lying between them.

This clone occurred once. The rearrangement joins TRBV3-1 (or the pseudogene TRBV3-2) to TRBJ2-1; no firm D call. This CDR3 is 16 amino acids long. Germline CDR1 LGHDT, CDR2 YNNKEL (reference sequence). Trimming cost V 0 bases and J 4 bases, with 13 bases left between them. In nucleotides, the CDR3 is TGTGCCAGCAGCCAAGATGGCGGAAGAATATACAATGAGCAGTTCTTC. Translated: CASSQDGGRIYNEQFF.

V and J are TRBV30 and TRBJ2-2; 9 bases line up with TRBD2. Trimming cost V 1 base and J 5 bases; bases outside gene matches: 2. Germline V gene lookup returns CDR1 GTSNPN and CDR2 SVGIG (reference sequence). This CDR3 comprises 14 residues. CDR3 in amino acids: CAWSGGRGTGELFF. DNA of the CDR3: TGTGCCTGGAGTGGCGGGAGGGGAACCGGGGAGCTGTTTTTT.

The rearrangement links TRBV5-6 to TRBJ2-5; 7 nucleotides agree with TRBD1. After removal of 4 bases from V and 7 bases from J, the junction contained 4 bases not matched to a gene. Germline CDR1 SGHDT, CDR2 YYEEEE. The CDR3 contains 12 residues. For the CDR3, the DNA is TGTGCCAGCAGCCCCGCAGGGGGGACCCAGTACTTC. Protein: CASSPAGGTQYF.

CDR3 coding DNA: TGTGCCAGCAGTGAGACAGACTACACTGAAGCTTTCTTT. Translation gives CASSETDYTEAFF. This chain connects TRBV6-1 to TRBJ1-1; D possibly corresponds to TRBD1 (5 bases). The ends were cut back, 3 bases at V and 3 bases at J, with 8 bases in the middle. The germline CDR1 and CDR2 sequences are MNHNS and SASEGT. The CDR3 has 13 residues.

The chain carries TRBV7-8 and TRBJ1-5; D possibly corresponds to TRBD1 (5 bases). Trimming shortened V by 1 base and J by 0 bases, and 16 bases separated the two germline ends. Germline V lookup: CDR1 SGHVS, CDR2 FQNEAQ. This CDR3 has 18 residues. For the CDR3, the DNA is TGTGCCAGCAGCTTAGTCGGTCAGGGCGAGTTTAGCAATCAGCCCCAGCATTTT. This translates into CASSLVGQGEFSNQPQHF.

The rearrangement links TRBV3-1 (or the pseudogene TRBV3-2) to TRBJ2-7; D unclear. Trimming stripped 5 bases from V and 4 bases from J, with 12 bases between. The CDR3 extends over 13 amino acids. Germline V gives CDR1 LGHDT, CDR2 YNNKEL (reference sequence). DNA for the CDR3: TGTGCCAGCAGCTCGAGTATATTGTACGAGCAGTACTTC. The encoded protein is CASSSSILYEQYF.

The gene calls are TRBV24-1 and TRBJ1-2; TRBD1 matches at 11 bases. This CDR3 is built from 15 residues. Germline assignment: CDR1 KGHDR and CDR2 SFDVKD. J lost 4 bases, V lost 3 bases, and 3 bases had no gene match. CDR3 region: CATSDAGTGGYGYTF. CDR3 nucleotides: TGTGCCACCAGTGATGCCGGGACAGGGGGCTATGGCTACACCTTC.

The chain combines TRBV7-9 with TRBJ2-7; the match to TRBD1 covers 7 bases. CDR1 SEHNR and CDR2 FQNEAQ come from the germline V gene (reference sequence). The CDR3 has 18 amino acids. V trimming: 5 bases; J trimming: 3 bases; junction bases outside the gene matches: 19. CDR3 coding DNA: TGTGCCAGCAGCCCTGGAATGACAGGGAATTGGGGCTACTACGAGCAGTACTTC. Translated: CASSPGMTGNWGYYEQYF.

This sequence joins TRBV12-3 or TRBV12-4 and TRBJ2-1, with D unclear. Trimming pared 0 bases from V and 7 bases from J, leaving 4 bases between. This CDR3 is 12 amino acids long. The CDR3 is CASSLAINEQFF. CDR3 coding DNA: TGTGCCAGCAGTTTAGCCATTAATGAGCAGTTCTTC.

The CDR3 here is CASSMLQGAGETQYF. CDR3 DNA sequence: TGTGCCAGTAGTATGCTACAGGGGGCCGGGGAGACCCAGTACTTC. The chain has TRBV19 and TRBJ2-5; TRBD1 aligns across 9 bases. CDR3 length: 15 residues. Losses at the gene ends were 3 bases for V and 5 bases for J; bases not matched to a gene: 7. Germline V gene data show CDR1 as LNHDA and CDR2 as SQIVND (reference sequence). The variable domain in full, with the rest retrieved from reference TRBV19 and TRBJ2-5, is DGGITQSPKYLFRKEGQNVTLSCEQNLNHDAMYWYRQDPGQGLRLIYYSQIVNDFQKGDIAEGYSVSREKKESFPLTVTSAQKNPTAFYLCASSMLQGAGETQYFGPGTRLLVL.

This chain connects TRBV28 to TRBJ1-1, with 7 positions matching TRBD1. The germline V gene encodes CDR1 MDHEN and CDR2 SYDVKM. J gave up 4 bases and V 6 bases, and 11 bases lay outside the gene matches. The CDR3 contains 15 residues. The CDR3 bases are TGTGCCAGCAGGGTCCAAGGGGGCGCGGTCACTGAAGCTTTCTTT. Protein sequence: CASRVQGGAVTEAFF.

In DNA form, the CDR3 reads TGTGCCAGCAGCTTAGATCGAACTTATAATTCACCCCTCCACTTT. This translates into CASSLDRTYNSPLHF. The chain is built from TRBV11-2 and TRBJ1-6; D is unclear. The germline V gene encodes CDR1 SGHAT and CDR2 FQNNGV. The CDR3 has 15 residues. The V end lost 0 bases, the J end lost 4 bases, and 7 bases lay between the germline ends.

A note on this clone: Germline and junction disagree at one end, which may indicate a read error. The rearrangement links TRBV29-1 to TRBJ2-1; TRBD2 aligns across 13 bases. Germline V gene lookup returns CDR1 SQVTM and CDR2 ANQGSEA. This CDR3 spans 14 amino acids. CDR3 nucleotide sequence: TGCAGCGTTGATGGCGGACTAGCGGGAGACGGCCGTATCTTC. It encodes CSVDGGLAGDGRIF.

This rearrangement joins TRBV28 to TRBJ1-1; maybe TRBD1 (5 bases). CDR3 size: 12 residues. V lost 6 bases and J 5 bases, leaving 10 bases between the germline ends. Germline V lookup: CDR1 MDHEN, CDR2 SYDVKM. The CDR3 coding sequence is TGTGCCAGCAGGGTCAGGGTTACTGAAGCTTTCTTT. Protein: CASRVRVTEAFF.

CDR3 sequence: CASSKGSGGGVGYTF. The DNA for the CDR3 is TGTGCCAGCAGCAAAGGTTCGGGAGGAGGAGTTGGCTACACCTTC. The rearrangement uses TRBV3-1 (or the pseudogene TRBV3-2) and TRBJ1-2; no definite D call. Deletions cut 5 bases from V and 7 bases from J, with 20 bases between. The CDR3 is 15 amino acids. Germline CDR1 reads LGHDT; CDR2 reads YNNKEL (reference sequence).

The chain is built from TRBV5-4 and TRBJ2-5; a possible D gene is TRBD2 (6 bases). V was clipped by 3 bases and J by 4 bases, with 25 bases between them. In germline, CDR1 is SGHNT, CDR2 YYREEE (reference sequence). The CDR3 loop spans 18 amino acids. The CDR3 loop is CASSSVFWEMGGGETQYF. The DNA of the CDR3 is TGTGCCAGCAGCTCCGTTTTTTGGGAAATGGGAGGAGGAGAGACCCAGTACTTC. The full variable domain, with the rest looked up from reference TRBV5-4 and TRBJ2-5, is ETGVTQSPTHLIKTRGQQVTLRCSSQSGHNTVSWYQQALGQGPQFIFQYYREEENGRGNFPPRFSGLQFPNYSSELNVNALELDDSALYLCASSSVFWEMGGGETQYFGPGTRLLVL.

The count of this clone is one. This rearrangement joins TRBV4-3 to TRBJ2-3; 8 bases align to TRBD2. The CDR3 extends over 17 amino acids. Germline V lookup: CDR1 LGHNA, CDR2 YSLEER. V lost 1 base and J lost 0; bases outside the gene matches: 6. As DNA, the CDR3 is TGCGCCAGCAGCCAAGGTTTAGCGGGAACTAGCACAGATACGCAGTATTTT. Translation gives CASSQGLAGTSTDTQYF.

This rearrangement joins TRBV6-1 to TRBJ2-3; 15 bases are a match to TRBD2. This CDR3 has 18 residues. CDR1 MNHNS and CDR2 SASEGT come from the germline V gene. The V segment lost 4 bases and the J segment 3 bases; nucleotides outside the gene matches: 8. As DNA, the CDR3 is TGTGCCAGCAGTGGAGGACTAGCGGGAGGGCCTCTGACAGATACGCAGTATTTT. Translating it yields CASSGGLAGGPLTDTQYF.

The V and J genes are TRBV29-1 and TRBJ1-1; D unresolved. The CDR3 length is 13 residues. V was pared by 2 bases and J by 0 bases, with 7 bases between. Germline values: CDR1 SQVTM, CDR2 ANQGSEA. The CDR3 sequence: CSVEPRLNTEAFF. For the CDR3, the DNA is TGCAGCGTTGAACCCAGGTTGAACACTGAAGCTTTCTTT.

This clone was found a few times. V usage is TRBV9 and J usage is TRBJ2-2; 8 bases are shared with TRBD1. V lost 4 bases, J lost 5 bases, and 7 bases stayed unmatched. CDR3 length: 15 residues. Looked up from germline, CDR1 is SGDLS and CDR2 is YYNGEE. In DNA, the CDR3 is TGTGCCAGCAGCTTGGACAGGGCAACAACCGGGGAGCTGTTTTTT. Translating gives CASSLDRATTGELFF.

This clone was seen more than once but under ten times. CDR3 loop: CASSLGGSGNTIYF. The CDR3 DNA reads TGTGCCAGCAGCTTAGGTGGCTCCGGAAACACCATATATTTT. This chain connects TRBV11-2 to TRBJ1-3, with unresolved D. V was pared by 1 base and J by 4 bases, with 8 bases between. Germline V gives CDR1 SGHAT, CDR2 FQNNGV. CDR3 length equals 14 residues. The whole variable domain, remainder taken from reference TRBV11-2 and TRBJ1-3, is EAGVAQSPRYKIIEKRQSVAFWCNPISGHATLYWYQQILGQGPKLLIQFQNNGVVDDSQLPKDRFSAERLKGVDSTLKIQPAKLEDSAVYLCASSLGGSGNTIYFGEGSWLTVV.